These 18 T cell receptor beta chains were all obtained from the same sample, sequenced in a study of shared clonotypes between healthy human individuals. CD8 cells classed as naive were CD45RO-negative and positively selected for CCR7, excluding terminally differentiated effector memory CD45RA+ cells. The method was immunoSEQ multiplex PCR; TCRdb's version includes in-frame clones alone and lacks a portion of them. The sample includes about 2.1 million clones, approximately 94% of them seen just once. The sequenced sample consisted of naive CD8+ T cells from PBMCs. The receptors were sampled from a man between 18 and 35 years old in good health. Some clones in this sample may be carry-over from other donors' samples.

The chain carries TRBV11-2 and TRBJ2-7; D unresolved. The CDR3 consists of 14 residues. V dropped 1 base and J dropped 5 bases, with 12 bases sitting between them. Germline lookup yields CDR1 SGHAT and CDR2 FQNNGV. The CDR3 DNA follows: TGTGCCAGCAGCTTAGTTTCTTGGGATCACGAGCAGTACTTC. Amino acids: CASSLVSWDHEQYF.

Note on this clone: This sample also contains other DNA sequences that code for the same CDR3. This chain joins TRBV9 and TRBJ2-7, with D maybe TRBD1 (6 bases). V shed 0 bases and J shed 3 bases, with 10 bases lying between them. This CDR3 contains 14 residues. CDR1 SGDLS and CDR2 YYNGEE come from the germline V gene. The CDR3 reads CASSVGDTYYEQYF. Here the CDR3 DNA reads TGTGCCAGCAGCGTAGGGGACACCTACTACGAGCAGTACTTC.

A remark on this clone: Other DNA sequences in this sample translate to the same CDR3. The chain joins TRBV27 to TRBJ2-5; D is possibly TRBD2 (5 bases). The CDR3 has 13 residues. CDR1 MNHEY and CDR2 SMNVEV come from the germline V gene (reference sequence). Trimming shortened V by 5 bases and J by 3 bases, and 10 bases separated the two germline ends. CDR3 sequence reads: CASSLDGEETQYF. The CDR3 DNA sequence: TGTGCCAGCAGTCTTGACGGGGAAGAGACCCAGTACTTC.

V is TRBV9 and J is TRBJ2-7; TRBD1 aligns across 9 bases. The CDR3 covers 17 residues. Looked up from germline, CDR1 is SGDLS and CDR2 is YYNGEE. J lost 5 bases, V lost 0 bases, and 12 bases had no gene match. CDR3 residues: CASSVADFGGQGDEQYF. CDR3 nucleotides: TGTGCCAGCAGCGTAGCTGATTTCGGGGGACAGGGTGACGAGCAGTACTTC.

The rearrangement uses TRBV7-3 and TRBJ2-6, with D possibly being TRBD1 (6 bases). The germline V and J ends were trimmed by 3 bases and 3 bases, with 9 bases remaining between them. There are 15 residues in the CDR3. CDR1 and CDR2 (germline): SGHTA, FQGTGA. CDR3 DNA sequence: TGTGCCAGCAGCTTTTGGGGGCTTGGGGCCAACGTCCTGACTTTC. This translates into CASSFWGLGANVLTF.

The gene calls are TRBV7-9 and TRBJ1-3, with D unclear. Germline loops: CDR1 SEHNR, CDR2 FQNEAQ (reference sequence). The CDR3 is 14 amino acids. The V end was cut by 0 bases, the J end by 3 bases, with 6 bases between. The CDR3 nucleotides are TGTGCCAGCAGCTTAGCGGCCCGTGGAAACACCATATATTTT. This codes for CASSLAARGNTIYF.

The V and J genes are TRBV19 and TRBJ1-5; TRBD1 is a possible D gene (6 bases). Germline V gene lookup returns CDR1 LNHDA and CDR2 SQIVND (reference sequence). Trimming took off 2 bases at V and 3 bases at J, with 14 bases between the two ends. The CDR3 has 16 residues. CDR3 amino acids: CASSIIAGGPNQPQHF. CDR3 in DNA: TGTGCCAGTAGTATAATCGCCGGGGGCCCCAATCAGCCCCAGCATTTT.

Regarding this clone: The same CDR3 arises from other DNA sequences in this sample as well. The chain recombines TRBV4-3 with TRBJ2-7; D is ambiguous. Germline loops: CDR1 LGHNA, CDR2 YSLEER. There are 13 residues in the CDR3. V shed 0 bases and J shed 5 bases, with 8 bases lying between them. The CDR3 is CASSQDPGNEQYF. The DNA for the CDR3 is TGCGCCAGCAGCCAAGATCCTGGCAACGAGCAGTACTTC.

The chain employs TRBV5-1 and TRBJ2-1; TRBD1 is a possible D gene (6 bases). CDR1 is SGHRS, CDR2 YFSETQ, per germline. Trimming stripped 1 base from V and 6 bases from J, with 14 bases between. This CDR3 has 15 amino acids. CDR3 in amino acids: CASSLLSGHANEQFF. DNA of the CDR3: TGCGCCAGCAGCTTGCTATCGGGACATGCCAATGAGCAGTTCTTC.

The chain has TRBV5-5 and TRBJ1-2; 9 bases agree with TRBD1. V lost 0 bases and J lost 4; bases outside the gene matches: 4. The CDR3 sequence is 15 residues long. CDR1 is SGHKS and CDR2 is YYEKEE in the germline V gene (reference sequence). CDR3 in DNA: TGTGCCAGCAGCTTGGGGACAGGGGTAGGCTATGGCTACACCTTC. It translates to CASSLGTGVGYGYTF.

This chain joins TRBV4-1 and TRBJ2-3; D gene unclear. The V and J ends lost 4 bases and 1 base respectively, with 15 bases between them. This CDR3 region has 16 residues. Germline V gene data show CDR1 as MGHRA and CDR2 as YSYEKL. CDR3 in amino acids: CASSLRRTSGTDTQYF. The CDR3 DNA is TGCGCCAGCAGCCTCCGACGGACCTCGGGCACAGATACGCAGTATTTT.

The chain employs TRBV7-8 and TRBJ1-1, with D possibly being TRBD1 (6 bases). V was pared by 5 bases and J by 7 bases, with 17 bases between. This CDR3 contains 14 residues. Germline CDR1 reads SGHVS; CDR2 reads FQNEAQ. Here the CDR3 DNA reads TGTGCCAGCAGCCCCGGGGACAATTGGGGTGAAGCTTTCTTT. Translation: CASSPGDNWGEAFF.

The V gene is TRBV27, the J gene TRBJ2-3; tentative D call: TRBD2 (7 bases). Trimming left V 7 bases short and J 11 bases short, with 19 bases between. Germline lookup yields CDR1 MNHEY and CDR2 SMNVEV (reference sequence). CDR3 size: 13 residues. The CDR3 region has the DNA TGTGCCAGCAACGAAGGGGGGGGTCTTAGGCAGTATTTT. Protein product: CASNEGGGLRQYF.

This clone showed up just a few times. The V gene is TRBV7-3, the J gene TRBJ1-5, with D uncertain. The V end was cut by 2 bases, the J end by 6 bases, with 8 bases between. The CDR3 extends over 13 amino acids. CDR1 SGHTA and CDR2 FQGTGA come from the germline V gene. In nucleotides, the CDR3 is TGTGCCAGCAGCTTAGAGGTCGGTCAGCCCCAGCATTTT. Translation gives CASSLEVGQPQHF.

The J gene is TRBJ1-5, the V gene TRBV9; perhaps TRBD1 as D (5 bases). The CDR3 is made up of 15 amino acids. V was cut by 3 bases and J by 2 bases, with 12 bases left in between. Per the germline V gene, CDR1 is SGDLS and CDR2 is YYNGEE. The CDR3 is CASSATGDGNQPQHF. In DNA form, the CDR3 reads TGTGCCAGCAGCGCAACCGGGGACGGCAATCAGCCCCAGCATTTT.

CDR3 sequence reads: CASSQGQREYEQYF. CDR3 DNA: TGTGCCAGCAGCCAGGGTCAGCGGGAGTACGAGCAGTACTTC. The chain couples TRBV13 to TRBJ2-7; TRBD2 agrees at 8 bases. CDR1 is PRHDT and CDR2 is FYEKMQ in the germline V gene (reference sequence). The V and J ends lost 5 bases and 4 bases, in that order; junction bases with no gene match: 7. The CDR3 covers 14 residues.

This clone was observed once. The chain joins TRBV7-9 to TRBJ2-2; tentatively, D is TRBD2 (5 bases). Per the germline V gene, CDR1 is SEHNR and CDR2 is FQNEAQ (reference sequence). The CDR3 loop spans 16 amino acids. The V end lost 1 base, the J end lost 6 bases, and 15 bases lay between the germline ends. The CDR3 DNA reads TGTGCCAGCAGCTTAGAGATAGCGCCGAGACCCGGGGAGCTGTTTTTT. Translating it yields CASSLEIAPRPGELFF.

The chain couples TRBV9 to TRBJ2-7; 13 nucleotides match TRBD2. Germline values: CDR1 SGDLS, CDR2 YYNGEE. This CDR3 is built from 16 residues. Trimming took 0 bases from V and 5 from J; bases not matched to a gene: 5. CDR3 residues: CASSVGTSGSIDEQYF. The DNA for the CDR3 is TGTGCCAGCAGCGTAGGGACTAGCGGGAGTATCGACGAGCAGTACTTC. The entire variable domain, with the rest obtained from reference TRBV9 and TRBJ2-7, is as follows: DSGVTQTPKHLITATGQRVTLRCSPRSGDLSVYWYQQSLDQGLQFLIQYYNGEERAKGNILERFSAQQFPDLHSELNLSSLELGDSALYFCASSVGTSGSIDEQYFGPGTRLTVT.